Listed here are 28 T cell receptor beta chains from one sample, sequenced in a study of shared clonotypes between healthy human individuals. Produced via immunoSEQ multiplex PCR; TCRdb's table is partial and in-frame only. The data hold about 380,000 clones, with about 97% observed a single time. Sequencing was carried out using memory CD8+ T cells sorted from blood. Indicated subset: CD45RO+ cells pooled with CCR7-negative TemRA cells. These receptors were collected from a man aged 25-45 years in good health.

The chain couples TRBV10-3 to TRBJ2-1; D may be TRBD2 (5 bases). V lost 6 bases and J lost 4, with 13 bases in between. CDR3 size: 14 residues. From germline, CDR1 is ENHRY and CDR2 SYGVKD. CDR3 DNA: TGTGCCATCAGCGGGCCGGGCGGGTACAATGAGCAGTTCTTC. Its protein is CAISGPGGYNEQFF.

V gene TRBV5-8 combines with J gene TRBJ1-4, with 7 bases identical to TRBD1. The CDR3 runs 16 residues. From germline, CDR1 is SGHTS and CDR2 YDEGEE. V was clipped by 1 base and J by 0 bases; unmatched bases: 3. The CDR3 is CASSLQGGTTNEKLFF. CDR3 coding DNA: TGTGCCAGCAGCTTGCAGGGGGGAACAACTAATGAAAAACTGTTTTTT.

V and J are TRBV5-1 and TRBJ1-4; 9 nucleotides align to TRBD1. The CDR3 consists of 14 residues. CDR1 and CDR2 (germline): SGHRS, YFSETQ. The V gene end was trimmed by 3 bases and the J gene end by 6 bases; junction bases not matched to a gene: 3. CDR3 sequence reads: CASSSRDRDEKLFF. The CDR3 region has the DNA TGCGCCAGCAGCTCCCGGGACAGGGATGAAAAACTGTTTTTT.

V gene TRBV29-1 combines with J gene TRBJ1-2, with a possible D match to TRBD1 (5 bases). V lost 3 bases and J 3 bases, leaving 14 bases between the germline ends. The CDR3 loop spans 14 amino acids. CDR1 and CDR2 from the germline V gene are SQVTM and ANQGSEA. The CDR3 sequence is CSVDSAGRDYGYTF. In DNA, the CDR3 is TGCAGCGTTGATAGCGCAGGGAGAGACTATGGCTACACCTTC.

This clone showed up just once. The CDR3 nucleotides read TGCGCCAGCAGCTTGGCGAGTTCCGGATATGGCTACACCTTC. This translates into CASSLASSGYGYTF. This chain connects TRBV5-1 to TRBJ1-2; D not certain. CDR1 and CDR2 from the germline V gene are SGHRS and YFSETQ. The CDR3 spans 14 residues. Deletions cut 0 bases from V and 5 bases from J, with 11 bases between. Combining the CDR3 with reference TRBV5-1 and TRBJ1-2 gives the whole variable domain KAGVTQTPRYLIKTRGQQVTLSCSPISGHRSVSWYQQTPGQGLQFLFEYFSETQRNKGNFPGRFSGRQFSNSRSEMNVSTLELGDSALYLCASSLASSGYGYTFGSGTRLTVV.

This clone showed up just once. The chain couples TRBV7-9 to TRBJ2-6, with D possibly being TRBD1 (5 bases). The CDR3 covers 19 residues. V was shortened by 1 base and J by 1 base, with 17 bases between the two germline ends. Germline CDR1 is SEHNR and CDR2 is FQNEAQ (reference sequence). CDR3 bases: TGTGCCAGCAGCTTAGTCCAGTTTCGACAGACATCTGGGGCCAACGTCCTGACTTTC. Translation: CASSLVQFRQTSGANVLTF.

CDR3 protein: CASSHRISGDQPQHF. The CDR3 DNA reads as TGTGCCAGCAGCCACCGGATCAGTGGGGATCAGCCCCAGCATTTT. The chain employs TRBV5-8 and TRBJ1-5; D is undetermined. The CDR3 has 15 amino acids. Trimming took off 4 bases at V and 5 bases at J, with 16 bases between the two ends. Germline-derived CDR1 and CDR2 are SGHTS and YDEGEE.

The V and J genes are TRBV29-1 and TRBJ2-3, with a tentative D call TRBD1 (6 bases). Between the trimmed V and J ends, which lost 6 bases and 1 base, there was a span of 11 bases. CDR1 is SQVTM, CDR2 ANQGSEA, per germline. CDR3 length: 13 amino acids. The CDR3 protein is CSVYRVRTDTQYF. As DNA, the CDR3 is TGCAGCGTGTACAGGGTACGCACAGATACGCAGTATTTT.

The J gene is TRBJ2-5, the V gene TRBV7-9; either TRBD1 or TRBD2 may supply D (5 bases each). The J call may be wrong; the DNA end is better matched by TRBJ2-7. The V gene's germline CDR1 is SEHNR and CDR2 FQNEAQ (reference sequence). The CDR3 sequence is 13 residues long. The CDR3 loop reads CASSQGTAREQYF. CDR3 nucleotide sequence: TGTGCCAGCAGTCAAGGGACCGCTCGCGAGCAGTACTTC.

The table lists this clone with a count of one. The chain is built from TRBV18 and TRBJ2-1; possible D gene TRBD2, 6 bases. Per germline, CDR1 KGHSH and CDR2 LQKENI. The CDR3 consists of 16 residues. V lost 3 bases and J lost 4, with 16 bases in between. As DNA, the CDR3 is TGTGCCAGCTCACCCCTGGCGGGAAGCTTATACAATGAGCAGTTCTTC. Residues: CASSPLAGSLYNEQFF. The full variable domain, its missing parts supplied by reference TRBV18 and TRBJ2-1, is NAGVMQNPRHLVRRRGQEARLRCSPMKGHSHVYWYRQLPEEGLKFMVYLQKENIIDESGMPKERFSAEFPKEGPSILRIQQVVRGDSAAYFCASSPLAGSLYNEQFFGPGTRLTVL.

The rearrangement joins TRBV5-1 to TRBJ2-7, with 10 positions matching TRBD2. The germline V gene has CDR1 SGHRS and CDR2 YFSETQ. J was trimmed by 5 bases and V by 0 bases; bases with no gene match: 8. The length of the CDR3 is 16 residues. DNA of the CDR3: TGCGCCAGCAGCTTGGACCCTAGCGGGAGCAATAACGAGCAGTACTTC. Translation: CASSLDPSGSNNEQYF.

The rearrangement joins TRBV11-2 to TRBJ2-3, with D unclear. Germline CDR1 SGHAT, CDR2 FQNNGV. The length of the CDR3 is 14 residues. The V and J ends lost 2 bases and 2 bases respectively, with 8 bases between them. The CDR3 DNA is TGTGCCAGCAGCTTATTGACACACACAGATACGCAGTATTTT. It codes for CASSLLTHTDTQYF.

As for this clone: The identical CDR3 is also encoded by other nucleotide sequences in the sample. The chain recombines TRBV5-6 with TRBJ2-7; D is uncertain. Between the trimmed V and J ends, which lost 0 bases and 0 bases, there was a span of 7 bases. Germline-derived CDR1 and CDR2 are SGHDT and YYEEEE. The CDR3 is made up of 14 amino acids. The CDR3 is CASSLAGSSYEQYF. Here the CDR3 DNA reads TGTGCCAGCAGCTTGGCCGGAAGCTCCTACGAGCAGTACTTC.

The chain carries TRBV5-1 and TRBJ1-4; possible D gene TRBD1, 5 bases. Germline V gives CDR1 SGHRS, CDR2 YFSETQ. The length of the CDR3 is 14 residues. V lost 2 bases, J lost 8 bases, and 13 bases lay in between. CDR3 bases: TGCGCCAGCAGCTTCGGGCAGGGAGGCGAAAAACTGTTTTTT. Translated: CASSFGQGGEKLFF.

The CDR3 here is CASSLVLAGNTGELFF. Written as DNA, the CDR3 is TGCGCCAGCAGCTTGGTACTAGCGGGAAACACCGGGGAGCTGTTTTTT. V usage is TRBV5-1 and J usage is TRBJ2-2; 10 bases line up with TRBD2. V gave up 0 bases and J gave up 2 bases; unmatched junction bases: 1. The CDR3 has 16 residues. CDR1 and CDR2 (germline): SGHRS, YFSETQ.

The gene calls are TRBV7-8 and TRBJ1-2, with TRBD1 identical over 10 bases. After removal of 5 bases from V and 4 bases from J, the junction contained 7 bases not matched to a gene. Germline values: CDR1 SGHVS, CDR2 FQNEAQ. The CDR3 covers 15 residues. The CDR3 DNA follows: TGTGCCAGCAGCCTACGGACAGGGGGGATCTATGGCTACACCTTC. Amino acids: CASSLRTGGIYGYTF.

The chain recombines TRBV28 with TRBJ2-7, with TRBD2 identical over 7 bases. Germline trimming cut 3 bases from V and 6 bases from J; bases unmatched to any gene: 17. Per germline, CDR1 MDHEN and CDR2 SYDVKM. This CDR3 has 17 amino acids. The CDR3 reads CASSLGPPGLIVSEQYF. The DNA of the CDR3 is TGTGCCAGCAGTTTGGGGCCCCCGGGACTAATAGTTTCCGAGCAGTACTTC.

The V and J genes are TRBV6-6 and TRBJ2-5, with 8 bases fitting TRBD1. Per the germline V gene, CDR1 is MNHNY and CDR2 is SVGAGI (reference sequence). The CDR3 sequence is 16 residues long. V shed 5 bases, J shed 7 bases, and the junction held 15 bases outside the gene matches. The CDR3 here is CASSRDRSTQGWTQYF. DNA of the CDR3: TGTGCCAGCAGTAGGGACAGGTCCACCCAAGGTTGGACCCAGTACTTC.

The CDR3 nucleotides are TGTGCCAGTAGTCCCGACCTTTTTGGGGTGGACACCGGGGAGCTGTTTTTT. Translating gives CASSPDLFGVDTGELFF. The genes are TRBV19 and TRBJ2-2; D unclear. V was trimmed by 5 bases and J by 3 bases, leaving 19 bases between them. This CDR3 has 17 amino acids. The germline CDR1 and CDR2 sequences are LNHDA and SQIVND (reference sequence). Drawing the rest from reference TRBV19 and TRBJ2-2, the complete variable domain is DGGITQSPKYLFRKEGQNVTLSCEQNLNHDAMYWYRQDPGQGLRLIYYSQIVNDFQKGDIAEGYSVSREKKESFPLTVTSAQKNPTAFYLCASSPDLFGVDTGELFFGEGSRLTVL.

The chain joins TRBV10-3 to TRBJ2-3; TRBD2 aligns across 9 bases. The V and J ends lost 4 bases and 1 base, in that order; junction bases with no gene match: 0. Germline V gene sequence: CDR1 ENHRY, CDR2 SYGVKD. The CDR3 is made up of 14 amino acids. The DNA for the CDR3 is TGTGCCATCAGTGGACTAGCGGGCACAGATACGCAGTATTTT. Translated, it gives CAISGLAGTDTQYF.

V gene TRBV27 combines with J gene TRBJ2-3, with D hard to call. Germline assignment: CDR1 MNHEY and CDR2 SMNVEV (reference sequence). The CDR3 totals 13 residues. The V and J ends lost 1 base and 4 bases respectively, with 6 bases between them. The CDR3 spells CASSLFFPDTQYF. DNA for the CDR3: TGTGCCAGCAGTTTATTTTTTCCAGATACGCAGTATTTT.

This sequence joins TRBV5-6 and TRBJ2-1, with D possibly matching TRBD2 (6 bases). Germline lookup yields CDR1 SGHDT and CDR2 YYEEEE. The ends were cut back, 0 bases at V and 6 bases at J, with 16 bases in the middle. The CDR3 loop spans 16 amino acids. Here the CDR3 DNA reads TGTGCCAGCAGCTTGGATTTGGGGACTTACCCCAATGAGCAGTTCTTC. It is translated as CASSLDLGTYPNEQFF.

Remarks on this clone: Within the sample, other DNA sequences also encode this same CDR3. The chain joins TRBV2 to TRBJ2-7; D possibly corresponds to TRBD1 (5 bases). V lost 6 bases to trimming and J lost 3 bases, with 9 bases between them. There are 12 residues in the CDR3. The germline gives CDR1 SNHLY, CDR2 FYNNEI. The CDR3 is CASSADSYEQYF. The CDR3 bases are TGTGCCAGCAGCGCCGACAGCTACGAGCAGTACTTC.

J is TRBJ2-7 and V is TRBV4-2; 9 nucleotides agree with TRBD2. Trimming cost V 0 bases and J 0 bases; bases outside gene matches: 6. The CDR3 is made up of 17 amino acids. CDR1 and CDR2 from the germline V gene are LGHNA and YNFKEQ. This chain's CDR3 is CASSQEAGGPGSYEQYF. The CDR3 DNA is TGTGCCAGCAGCCAAGAGGCGGGAGGGCCGGGCTCCTACGAGCAGTACTTC.

The rearrangement links TRBV4-2 to TRBJ2-2; 8 bases agree with TRBD2. This CDR3 contains 15 residues. V shed 5 bases, J shed 2 bases, and the junction held 4 bases outside the gene matches. Germline V gene data show CDR1 as LGHNA and CDR2 as YNFKEQ. This chain's CDR3 is CASSSSGFNTGELFF. Here the CDR3 DNA reads TGTGCCAGCAGCTCTAGCGGGTTCAACACCGGGGAGCTGTTTTTT.

The genes are TRBV29-1 and TRBJ1-1, with D maybe TRBD1 (5 bases). Deletions cut 4 bases from V and 3 bases from J, with 15 bases between. CDR3 size: 14 residues. CDR1 and CDR2 from the germline V gene are SQVTM and ANQGSEA. CDR3 amino acids: CSVGGGASDTEAFF. The DNA for the CDR3 is TGCAGCGTTGGAGGTGGGGCCTCGGACACTGAAGCTTTCTTT.

The V and J genes are TRBV25-1 and TRBJ1-2, with D possibly matching TRBD1 (6 bases). The CDR3 spans 13 residues. V was clipped by 4 bases and J by 6 bases, with 12 bases between them. From germline, CDR1 is MGHDK and CDR2 SYGVNS. The CDR3 here is CASSGRTANGYTF. CDR3 DNA sequence: TGTGCCAGCAGTGGAAGGACAGCTAATGGCTACACCTTC.

This clone was detected only once. The chain employs TRBV6-6 and TRBJ1-1, with no clear D. With 6 bases removed from V and 10 bases from J, the gap between germline ends came to 18 bases. There are 13 residues in the CDR3. Germline CDR1 MNHNY, CDR2 SVGAGI (reference sequence). CDR3 region: CASRAPGESRAFF. For the CDR3, the DNA is TGTGCCAGCAGGGCCCCCGGGGAATCCCGAGCTTTCTTT.